The rows below give T cell receptor beta chains drawn from one sample of a study of PD-1 blockade in classical Hodgkin lymphoma. Here immunoSEQ multiplex PCR was the method, and the copy in TCRdb shows in-frame clones only, minus some. Of more than 40,000 clones in the sample, roughly 86% were seen once. Source: peripheral blood mononuclear cells (PBMCs), taken at baseline. All receptors come from a human donor with classical Hodgkin lymphoma. The CDR3 runs from the conserved cysteine through the conserved F or W. The order of the fields is D gene, V gene, J gene, clone size, CDR3 DNA, CDR3 protein. The D gene is left open where the match is weak. Size values are once, few and many counts, or a class for expanded clones, and some rows have none.

-	TRBV19	TRBJ1-5	few	TGTGCCAGTAGTATTTCGGCAGCTGATCAGCCCCAGCATTTT	CASSISAADQPQHF
-	TRBV6-6	TRBJ1-1	-	TGTGCCAGCAGCTATCCCACCCCGGTGAACACTGAAGCTTTCTTT	CASSYPTPVNTEAFF
TRBD1	TRBV13	TRBJ1-2	once	TGTGCCAGCAGCACCCTGACAGGGGGCTATGGCTACACCTTC	CASSTLTGGYGYTF
TRBD2	TRBV13	TRBJ2-1	-	TGTGCCAGCAGCAAGGGACTAGCGGCTTTGGATGAGCAGTTCTTC	CASSKGLAALDEQFF
-	TRBV9	TRBJ1-2	-	TGTGCCAGCGGGGGAGGGGTTCATGGCTACACCTTC	CASGGGVHGYTF
TRBD1	TRBV10-2	TRBJ1-5	few	TGCGCCAGCAGTGAGTGGACAGGGGGGGCTGGAAGCAATCAGCCCCAGCATTTT	CASSEWTGGAGSNQPQHF
TRBD2	TRBV19	TRBJ2-1	-	TGTGCCAGTAGTATGGGCCGACTAGCGGGGGCCTACAATGAGCAGTTCTTC	CASSMGRLAGAYNEQFF
-	TRBV14	TRBJ2-7	-	TGTGCCAGCAGCCAAGATCTGGGAGCAGGGGACGAGCAGTACTTC	CASSQDLGAGDEQYF
-	TRBV28	TRBJ2-7	-	TGTGCCAGCAGTTGGGACGGGTACTACGAGCAGTACTTC	CASSWDGYYEQYF
-	TRBV14	TRBJ1-1	-	TGTGCCAGCAGCCAAGACCGGGCAGGGAAAGCTTTCTTT	CASSQDRAGKAFF
TRBD1	TRBV19	TRBJ1-2	few	TGTGCCAGTAGCCACATAGGGGACAGATACTATGGCTACACCTTC	CASSHIGDRYYGYTF
TRBD2	TRBV29-1	TRBJ2-3	-	TGCAGCGGGGGGGGAGGACTAGCGGGTTCCCCCTCTACAGATACGCAGTATTTT	CSGGGGLAGSPSTDTQYF
TRBD2	TRBV11-2	TRBJ2-3	-	TGTGCCACTTCCGGGGGGGAACACCGCACAGATACGCAGTATTTT	CATSGGEHRTDTQYF
-	TRBV28	TRBJ2-7	-	TGTGCCAGCAGTTTTCTCTCCTACGAGCAGTACTTC	CASSFLSYEQYF
TRBD1	TRBV4-3	TRBJ2-7	-	TGCGCCAGCAGCCCGGGACAGGGAGGCGAGCAGTACTTC	CASSPGQGGEQYF
TRBD2	TRBV14	TRBJ2-3	-	TGTGCCAGCAGCTTCATAGCGGGAGGGCCGACAGATACGCAGTATTTT	CASSFIAGGPTDTQYF
-	TRBV4-3	TRBJ2-2	-	TGCGCCAGCAGCCGAGCCCTTAACACCGGGGAGCTGTTTTTT	CASSRALNTGELFF
-	TRBV5-1	TRBJ2-3	-	TGCGCCAGCAGACCAGAACAATCCCTCACAGATACGCAGTATTTT	CASRPEQSLTDTQYF
-	TRBV27	TRBJ2-1	-	TGTGCCAGCAGCTCCCCCGGGGGCAACTCCTACAATGAGCAGTTCTTC	CASSSPGGNSYNEQFF
-	TRBV5-1	TRBJ1-2	-	TGCGCCAGCAGCCGACAGAGCCTAGCCGGCTACACCTTC	CASSRQSLAGYTF
TRBD2	TRBV7-3	TRBJ2-7	-	TGTGCCAGCAGCTTATACCGGGGGGACGAGCAGTACTTC	CASSLYRGDEQYF
TRBD1	TRBV29-1	TRBJ2-7	-	TGCAGCGTTATCCGGGACAGGGGCTCCTACGAGCAGTACTTC	CSVIRDRGSYEQYF
TRBD1	TRBV6-1	TRBJ1-5	-	TGTGCCAGCAGTGTGAGGACAGGGGACCAGCCCCAGCATTTT	CASSVRTGDQPQHF
-	TRBV27	TRBJ2-7	once	TGTGCCAGCAGTTTTAAGACACCTATTCCCTACGAGCAGTACTTC	CASSFKTPIPYEQYF
-	TRBV4-3	TRBJ1-2	-	TGCGCCAGCAGCCAAGACAGGGCGGTTGGCTACACCTTC	CASSQDRAVGYTF
TRBD1	TRBV7-9	TRBJ2-3	-	TGTGCCAGCAGCTCCGGGACAGGGGAGACAGATACGCAGTATTTT	CASSSGTGETDTQYF
-	TRBV7-9	TRBJ2-1	-	TGTGCCAGCAATCAGGGAGGCAATGAGCAGTTCTTC	CASNQGGNEQFF
-	TRBV19	TRBJ2-3	-	TGTGCCAGTAGTATAGTCTCTCTAGATACGCAGTATTTT	CASSIVSLDTQYF
-	TRBV6-5	TRBJ1-6	-	TGTGCCAGCACCGGAGACAGCTCCTATAATTCACCCCTCCACTTT	CASTGDSSYNSPLHF
TRBD1	TRBV2	TRBJ1-1	-	TGTGCCAGTTCCTCAGGGGGCGAGGACACTGAAGCTTTCTTT	CASSSGGEDTEAFF
TRBD1	TRBV28	TRBJ2-7	-	TGTGCCAGCAGTTTAGGGGGGACAGGGAACCACGAGCAGTACTTC	CASSLGGTGNHEQYF
-	TRBV15	TRBJ1-2	-	TGTGCCACCAGCAGAGATTTGGGGGATTACTATGGCTACACCTTC	CATSRDLGDYYGYTF
-	TRBV18	TRBJ1-4	-	TGTGCCAGCTCTCTACGGGACTTTGAAAAACTGTTTTTT	CASSLRDFEKLFF
-	TRBV4-1	TRBJ1-1	-	TGCGCCAGCAGCCAAGATGGGGCAGTTTGGAACACTGAAGCTTTCTTT	CASSQDGAVWNTEAFF
-	TRBV5-1	TRBJ2-5	few	TGCGCCAGCAGCCCCCAGCCTGTCCAAGAGACCCAGTACTTC	CASSPQPVQETQYF
TRBD2	TRBV11-3	TRBJ2-7	-	TGTGCCAGCAGCCCCGGGGGAGGGCATTACGAGCAGTACTTC	CASSPGGGHYEQYF
TRBD1	TRBV7-9	TRBJ2-3	-	TGTGCCAGCAGCTCGGACAGGGCCGCAGATACGCAGTATTTT	CASSSDRAADTQYF
-	TRBV5-1	TRBJ2-3	few	TGCGCCAGCAGCCGAGCAGATACGCAGTATTTT	CASSRADTQYF
-	TRBV6-1	TRBJ2-7	-	TGTGCCAGCAGTGACATGGGCGGCTCGGACGAGCAGTACTTC	CASSDMGGSDEQYF
TRBD1	TRBV5-4	TRBJ1-1	-	TGTGCCAGCAGCCCCGCTCGCAGGGGGCTAAGAGAAGCTTTCTTT	CASSPARRGLREAFF
-	TRBV9	TRBJ1-4	-	TGTGCCAGCAGCCCGCAGTTTTCGACTAATGAAAAACTGTTTTTT	CASSPQFSTNEKLFF
TRBD2	TRBV29-1	TRBJ2-1	-	TGCAGCGTTGGGGGACTAGCGGGAGGTTACTCCTACAATGAGCAGTTCTTC	CSVGGLAGGYSYNEQFF
-	TRBV7-2	TRBJ2-6	-	TGTGCCAGCAGCCCCCCGAGGGGGGCCAACGTCCTGACTTTC	CASSPPRGANVLTF
-	TRBV7-2	TRBJ2-1	-	TGTGCCAGCAGCATACAGGGTTCCTATGAGCAGTTCTTC	CASSIQGSYEQFF
-	TRBV29-1	TRBJ1-1	-	TGCAGCGGTGACAGGCTGGACACTGAAGCTTTCTTT	CSGDRLDTEAFF
-	TRBV7-2	TRBJ2-2	-	TGTGCCAGCAGCAAAGACAACACCGGGGAGCTGTTTTTT	CASSKDNTGELFF
-	TRBV5-1	TRBJ2-3	-	TGCGCCAGCAGCTTGGGAGGGACGGGGACAGATACGCAGTATTTT	CASSLGGTGTDTQYF
-	TRBV27	TRBJ1-1	-	TGTGCCAGCAGTTTAGGGGGAACGAACACTGAAGCTTTCTTT	CASSLGGTNTEAFF
TRBD1	TRBV4-1	TRBJ2-6	-	TGCGCCAGCAGCCCCTCGGGACAGCGAACCTCTGGGGCCAACGTCCTGACTTTC	CASSPSGQRTSGANVLTF
TRBD1	TRBV27	TRBJ1-1	-	TGTGCCAGCATTCTTTATGGGGGCAGGGGGCGGACTGAAGCTTTCTTT	CASILYGGRGRTEAFF
-	TRBV6-6	TRBJ1-2	-	TGTGCCACCAGGACGGACGGTGGCTACACCTTC	CATRTDGGYTF
-	TRBV5-1	TRBJ1-1	-	TGCGCCAGCAGCTTGGAAGGTTCGGGGCGAGAGGAAGCTTTCTTT	CASSLEGSGREEAFF
TRBD1	TRBV5-1	TRBJ2-7	-	TGCGCCAGCAGCTTGGCACAGGGGCCCTACGAGCAGTACTTC	CASSLAQGPYEQYF
-	TRBV5-6	TRBJ1-5	-	TGTGCCAGCAGCTTGGAAGGTTTAGGGGGCAATCAGCCCCAGCATTTT	CASSLEGLGGNQPQHF
TRBD1	TRBV2	TRBJ1-5	-	TGTGCCAGCAGTCGAAGACAGGGGTTTCAGCCCCAGCATTTT	CASSRRQGFQPQHF
-	TRBV4-1	TRBJ2-2	-	TGCGCCAGCAGCCAATTCGCCGGGGAGCTGTTTTTT	CASSQFAGELFF
TRBD2	TRBV7-6	TRBJ2-4	-	TGTGCCAGCAGCCTGACTAGCGGGAGGGTAGAAAACATTCAGTACTTC	CASSLTSGRVENIQYF
-	TRBV10-3	TRBJ2-7	-	TGTGCCATCAGTCGACAGCCCCCCAGCTCCTACGAGCAGTACTTC	CAISRQPPSSYEQYF
-	TRBV6-5	TRBJ2-3	-	TGTGCCAGCAGTTACCACGGAGCCCCGGGGGCAGATACGCAGTATTTT	CASSYHGAPGADTQYF